These 28 T cell receptor beta chains were all obtained from the same sample, sequenced in a study of beta chain features in type 1 diabetes. Of the isolated RNA, all was reverse transcribed, and so the sequenced material was expressed TCRB transcripts. Assay: immunoSEQ multiplex PCR; the TCRdb copy retains only in-frame clones and omits some. The top ten clones hold 0.017% of a sample with hundreds of thousands of clones, around an eighth of them seen once. Sequenced sample: naive CD4+ T cells from blood. The source is a man aged 18 to 35 in good health.

This clone was seen a handful of times. The chain uses TRBV30 and TRBJ2-7; 14 bases map to TRBD2. CDR3 length equals 15 residues. Germline V gene lookup returns CDR1 GTSNPN and CDR2 SVGIG (reference sequence). J was trimmed by 3 bases and V by 3 bases; bases with no gene match: 4. CDR3 in DNA: TGTGCCTGGAGCAGACTAGCGGGAGGGATCTACGAGCAGTACTTC. Translated, it gives CAWSRLAGGIYEQYF.

The chain recombines TRBV28 with TRBJ1-2; 7 bases agree with TRBD1. Trimming at V came to 5 bases and at J to 1 base, leaving 7 bases not matched to a gene. This CDR3 is 15 amino acids long. CDR1 is MDHEN, CDR2 SYDVKM, per germline. CDR3 bases: TGTGCCAGCAGTAAATGGACAGGATTTAACTATGGCTACACCTTC. It yields the protein CASSKWTGFNYGYTF.

The chain employs TRBV2 and TRBJ2-2; TRBD2 aligns across 7 bases. The V and J ends lost 6 bases and 0 bases, in that order; junction bases with no gene match: 7. CDR1 and CDR2 from the germline V gene are SNHLY and FYNNEI. This CDR3 has 16 amino acids. CDR3 loop: CASSPRGVSNTGELFF. Here the CDR3 DNA reads TGTGCCAGCAGCCCCCGGGGGGTCTCGAACACCGGGGAGCTGTTTTTT.

This rearrangement joins TRBV19 to TRBJ2-7; 8 positions match TRBD1. The CDR3 consists of 14 residues. Germline CDR1 reads LNHDA; CDR2 reads SQIVND (reference sequence). V trimming: 2 bases; J trimming: 2 bases; junction bases outside the gene matches: 2. CDR3 residues: CASSINRGTYEQYF. The CDR3, as DNA: TGTGCCAGTAGTATAAACAGGGGGACCTACGAGCAGTACTTC.

In its sample, this clone was seen a few times. J is TRBJ2-3 and V is TRBV29-1; possibly TRBD1 for D (5 bases). Looked up from germline, CDR1 is SQVTM and CDR2 is ANQGSEA. V gave up 6 bases and J gave up 0 bases, with 10 bases separating them. The CDR3 is 13 residues long. This chain's CDR3 is CSVSRDSTDTQYF. CDR3 in DNA: TGCAGCGTAAGCAGGGATAGCACAGATACGCAGTATTTT.

Details on this clone: Additional DNA sequences in this sample encode the identical CDR3. The rearrangement uses TRBV18 and TRBJ1-5; 8 nucleotides agree with TRBD1. The CDR3 loop spans 16 amino acids. Germline V gives CDR1 KGHSH, CDR2 LQKENI. The junction had 5 bases not matched to a gene; V was cut back by 3 bases and J by 1 base. The CDR3 nucleotides read TGTGCCAGCTCACCCGGACAGGGTATAAGCAATCAGCCCCAGCATTTT. Translation: CASSPGQGISNQPQHF.

The sample holds a few counts of this clone. The sample carries other DNA sequences with the same CDR3. This sequence joins TRBV6-5 and TRBJ1-1, with a tentative D call TRBD1 (5 bases). The CDR3 loop spans 14 amino acids. The V end lost 0 bases, the J end lost 4 bases, and 9 bases lay between the germline ends. Germline V gene data show CDR1 as MNHEY and CDR2 as SVGAGI. The CDR3 nucleotides are TGTGCCAGCAGTTACTCCGGGGGGGGCACTGAAGCTTTCTTT. Translation gives CASSYSGGGTEAFF.

The chain employs TRBV6-5 and TRBJ2-1; TRBD2 matches at 7 bases. The CDR3 contains 15 residues. Trimming at V came to 7 bases and at J to 7 bases, leaving 13 bases not matched to a gene. Germline assignment: CDR1 MNHEY and CDR2 SVGAGI. CDR3 residues: CASIKGGTNINEQFF. The CDR3 DNA follows: TGTGCCAGCATCAAAGGCGGGACTAACATTAATGAGCAGTTCTTC.

The gene calls are TRBV4-2 and TRBJ1-1; no definite D call. Trimming took off 0 bases at V and 1 base at J, with 9 bases between the two ends. The CDR3 sequence is 15 residues long. Looked up from germline, CDR1 is LGHNA and CDR2 is YNFKEQ. The CDR3 coding sequence is TGTGCCAGCAGCCAAGATAGCAACCGGAACACTGAAGCTTTCTTT. It specifies CASSQDSNRNTEAFF.

This clone was observed a few times. The V and J genes are TRBV5-1 and TRBJ2-7, with D tentatively TRBD2 (6 bases). Germline V lookup: CDR1 SGHRS, CDR2 YFSETQ. CDR3 length: 13 residues. The V end was cut by 0 bases, the J end by 6 bases, with 10 bases between. The DNA for the CDR3 is TGCGCCAGCAGCTTGGCCTCGGGGGTCGAGCAGTACTTC. Protein sequence: CASSLASGVEQYF.

The V and J genes are TRBV18 and TRBJ1-5; 8 bases agree with TRBD1. The CDR3 is made up of 15 amino acids. CDR1 and CDR2 from the germline V gene are KGHSH and LQKENI. Germline trimming cut 8 bases from V and 2 bases from J; bases unmatched to any gene: 8. CDR3 region: CASRLGGQGNQPQHF. The CDR3 coding sequence is TGTGCCAGCCGTTTGGGGGGACAGGGCAATCAGCCCCAGCATTTT.

This clone was seen many times. The rearrangement uses TRBV30 and TRBJ1-6; TRBD1 agrees at 8 bases. Germline lookup yields CDR1 GTSNPN and CDR2 SVGIG (reference sequence). The CDR3 has 13 residues. V was pared by 5 bases and J by 6 bases, with 3 bases of the junction left unmatched. The CDR3 DNA follows: TGTGCCTGGGGACAGGGCCTTAATTCACCCCTCCACTTT. Protein sequence: CAWGQGLNSPLHF.

This clone came up a few times. Other DNA variants within this sample encode the same CDR3. The chain is built from TRBV7-2 and TRBJ2-7; D gene unclear. V was cut by 5 bases and J by 4 bases, with 6 bases left in between. This CDR3 comprises 11 residues. Germline V lookup: CDR1 SGHTA, CDR2 FQGNSA. CDR3 nucleotides: TGTGCCAGCAGCCTTAGTTACGAGCAGTACTTC. This codes for CASSLSYEQYF. The entire variable domain, with the rest obtained from reference TRBV7-2 and TRBJ2-7, is as follows: GAGVSQSPSNKVTEKGKDVELRCDPISGHTALYWYRQSLGQGLEFLIYFQGNSAPDKSGLPSDRFSAERTGGSVSTLTIQRTQQEDSAVYLCASSLSYEQYFGPGTRLTVT.

The chain uses TRBV6-1 and TRBJ2-3; TRBD2 matches 14 bases. The CDR3 consists of 16 residues. V shed 3 bases, J shed 4 bases, and the junction held 3 bases outside the gene matches. Germline-derived CDR1 and CDR2 are MNHNS and SASEGT. DNA of the CDR3: TGTGCCAGCAGTGAGAGACTAGCGGGAGGGGCAGATACGCAGTATTTT. Amino acids: CASSERLAGGADTQYF.

This clone was detected a few times. The genes are TRBV30 and TRBJ2-7; 7 nucleotides align to TRBD1. The CDR3 runs 11 residues. J gave up 3 bases and V 5 bases, and 1 base lay outside the gene matches. Germline CDR1 is GTSNPN and CDR2 is SVGIG (reference sequence). The CDR3 sequence is CAWDRDYEQYF. The DNA for the CDR3 is TGTGCCTGGGACAGGGACTACGAGCAGTACTTC.

In this sample, this clone turned up a few times. This rearrangement joins TRBV29-1 to TRBJ2-7, with 11 bases identical to TRBD1. The CDR3 is made up of 14 amino acids. CDR1 SQVTM and CDR2 ANQGSEA come from the germline V gene. J gave up 4 bases and V 0 bases, and 2 bases lay outside the gene matches. The CDR3 sequence is CSVEDGTGGYEQYF. For the CDR3, the DNA is TGCAGCGTTGAAGACGGGACAGGGGGTTACGAGCAGTACTTC.

The chain carries TRBV6-5 and TRBJ1-4; possible D gene TRBD1, 5 bases. The CDR3 spans 16 residues. Germline CDR1 is MNHEY and CDR2 is SVGAGI. V lost 0 bases, J lost 5 bases, and 13 bases lay in between. CDR3 region: CASSYSMEGRNEKLFF. Here the CDR3 DNA reads TGTGCCAGCAGTTACTCGATGGAGGGGAGGAATGAAAAACTGTTTTTT.

This clone was detected only a few times. The rearrangement uses TRBV6-6 and TRBJ2-5; 8 bases are a match to TRBD1. CDR1 and CDR2 from the germline V gene are MNHNY and SVGAGI (reference sequence). Trimming cost V 3 bases and J 5 bases; bases outside gene matches: 11. The CDR3 has 16 residues. CDR3 nucleotide sequence: TGTGCCAGCAGTTATAGCTCGGCAGGGGGCCGGGAGACCCAGTACTTC. Its translation: CASSYSSAGGRETQYF.

This clone was detected a few times. The chain couples TRBV6-5 to TRBJ2-3; D remains unclear. This CDR3 is built from 11 residues. V gave up 6 bases and J gave up 6 bases, with 7 bases separating them. Germline V gene sequence: CDR1 MNHEY, CDR2 SVGAGI. The CDR3 reads CASRQSDTQYF. CDR3 DNA sequence: TGTGCCAGCAGGCAGTCGGATACGCAGTATTTT.

The genes are TRBV4-3 and TRBJ2-6, with D perhaps TRBD1 (5 bases). In germline, CDR1 is LGHNA, CDR2 YSLEER. The CDR3 extends over 18 amino acids. Deletions cut 1 base from V and 0 bases from J, with 13 bases between. The CDR3 loop is CASSQAPRQSSGANVLTF. CDR3 nucleotide sequence: TGCGCCAGCAGCCAAGCCCCGAGACAGAGCTCTGGGGCCAACGTCCTGACTTTC.

V usage is TRBV4-2 and J usage is TRBJ2-1; 11 positions agree with TRBD2. With V trimmed by 2 bases and J by 3 bases, 12 bases remained unmatched. CDR1 is LGHNA, CDR2 YNFKEQ, per germline. The CDR3 extends over 19 amino acids. The CDR3 loop reads CASSQYTTSGKIGYNEQFF. The CDR3 region has the DNA TGTGCCAGCAGCCAATATACGACTAGCGGGAAGATTGGCTACAATGAGCAGTTCTTC.

The sample holds a few counts of this clone. The CDR3 loop is CASSYSGRNEQYF. CDR3 coding DNA: TGTGCCAGCAGTTATAGCGGGAGAAACGAGCAGTACTTC. J is TRBJ2-7 and V is TRBV7-2, with 9 bases lining up with TRBD2. V shed 6 bases, J shed 5 bases, and the junction held 5 bases outside the gene matches. Per germline, CDR1 SGHTA and CDR2 FQGNSA. CDR3 length equals 13 residues.

This clone was seen more than once but under ten times. The CDR3 sequence: CASSKPGQAYEQYF. The CDR3 DNA is TGTGCCAGCAGCAAGCCGGGACAGGCCTACGAGCAGTACTTC. The rearrangement uses TRBV5-6 and TRBJ2-7, with 8 bases aligning to TRBD1. J was trimmed by 2 bases and V by 4 bases; bases with no gene match: 5. CDR3 length: 14 residues. In germline, CDR1 is SGHDT, CDR2 YYEEEE.

CDR3 nucleotide sequence: TGTGCCAGCAGGGGCGGGCCCTTCGGGGATCGATACGAGCAGTACTTC. Translation: CASRGGPFGDRYEQYF. V is TRBV9 and J is TRBJ2-7; D perhaps matches TRBD2 (5 bases). Germline V CDR1 and CDR2: SGDLS, YYNGEE. The CDR3 has 16 amino acids. Trimming removed 5 bases from V and 4 bases from J, with 22 bases in between. Full variable domain (missing parts from reference TRBV9 and TRBJ2-7): DSGVTQTPKHLITATGQRVTLRCSPRSGDLSVYWYQQSLDQGLQFLIQYYNGEERAKGNILERFSAQQFPDLHSELNLSSLELGDSALYFCASRGGPFGDRYEQYFGPGTRLTVT.

This clone was seen a few times. This chain links TRBV5-1 with TRBJ2-2; 11 bases map to TRBD2. The CDR3 contains 16 residues. Germline V gene data show CDR1 as SGHRS and CDR2 as YFSETQ. Losses at the gene ends were 5 bases for V and 1 base for J; bases not matched to a gene: 4. CDR3: CASRHLAGGNTGELFF. The DNA for the CDR3 is TGCGCCAGCAGACACCTAGCGGGAGGGAACACCGGGGAGCTGTTTTTT.

This clone appeared a single time. The chain is built from TRBV5-4 and TRBJ2-2; TRBD1 might be the D (6 bases). Looked up from germline, CDR1 is SGHNT and CDR2 is YYREEE (reference sequence). V was pared by 4 bases and J by 1 base, with 11 bases between. This CDR3 is 15 amino acids long. CDR3: CASSINRENTGELFF. The DNA of the CDR3 is TGTGCCAGCAGCATCAACAGGGAGAACACCGGGGAGCTGTTTTTT. Based on the CDR3 plus reference TRBV5-4 and TRBJ2-2, the full variable domain is ETGVTQSPTHLIKTRGQQVTLRCSSQSGHNTVSWYQQALGQGPQFIFQYYREEENGRGNFPPRFSGLQFPNYSSELNVNALELDDSALYLCASSINRENTGELFFGEGSRLTVL.

The rearrangement uses TRBV5-1 and TRBJ2-5; possible D gene TRBD2, 6 bases. V lost 2 bases, J lost 2 bases, and 13 bases lay in between. This CDR3 spans 15 amino acids. Germline V gene data show CDR1 as SGHRS and CDR2 as YFSETQ. CDR3 sequence (DNA): TGCGCCAGCAGCTTAATCATTGGGGGGCAAGAGACCCAGTACTTC. As protein: CASSLIIGGQETQYF. The entire variable domain, with the rest obtained from reference TRBV5-1 and TRBJ2-5, is as follows: KAGVTQTPRYLIKTRGQQVTLSCSPISGHRSVSWYQQTPGQGLQFLFEYFSETQRNKGNFPGRFSGRQFSNSRSEMNVSTLELGDSALYLCASSLIIGGQETQYFGPGTRLLVL.

This clone was detected a few times. The chain recombines TRBV5-4 with TRBJ1-2; D not certain. The CDR3 totals 15 residues. V shed 6 bases and J shed 1 base, with 16 bases lying between them. Germline values: CDR1 SGHNT, CDR2 YYREEE (reference sequence). CDR3 region: CASTPMGSLNYGYTF. The CDR3 DNA reads as TGTGCCAGCACCCCCATGGGCAGTCTTAACTATGGCTACACCTTC.